Below, 24 T cell receptor beta chains from the same sample are listed, as sequenced in a study of monozygotic twins with inflammatory bowel disease. TCRdb reprocessed the 5' RACE reads, with one entry per CDR3 protein and no DNA. The data include around 140,000 distinct CDR3 sequences; the top ten clones carry 0.95% to 1.5%. The sample consisted of blood. Receptors originate from a human donor with ulcerative colitis or Crohn's disease, or a healthy co-twin of an affected twin (not recorded which).

The chain couples TRBV6-5 to TRBJ2-7. This CDR3 is 13 amino acids long. Per the germline V gene, CDR1 is MNHEY and CDR2 is SVGAGI. CDR3 in amino acids: CASRGINAYEQYF.

V gene TRBV7-8 combines with J gene TRBJ1-4. Germline V lookup: CDR1 SGHVS, CDR2 FQNEAQ. This CDR3 comprises 16 residues. This CDR3 is CASSLVMMGGGEKLFF.

The genes are TRBV20-1 and TRBJ1-5. There are 14 residues in the CDR3. Looked up from germline, CDR1 is DFQATT and CDR2 is SNEGSKA (reference sequence). This chain's CDR3 is CSALPTFPNQPQHF.

The CDR3 is CASSLVPGMGAEAFF. J is TRBJ1-1 and V is TRBV5-1; TCRdb lists TRBD1, though no DNA is available to test this call. There are 15 residues in the CDR3. Germline CDR1 and CDR2: SGHRS and YFSETQ.

The chain recombines TRBV5-1 with TRBJ2-7. This CDR3 region has 13 residues. CDR1 is SGHRS, CDR2 YFSETQ, per germline. CDR3 sequence: CASSLGPAYEQYF.

The gene calls are TRBV4-3 and TRBJ2-5. The CDR3 has 13 residues. CDR1 and CDR2 from the germline V gene are LGHNA and YSLEER. CDR3 residues: CASSQDLWEIQYF.

The rearrangement joins TRBV20-1 to TRBJ1-1. The CDR3 extends over 14 amino acids. Germline CDR1 DFQATT, CDR2 SNEGSKA (reference sequence). The CDR3 loop reads CSASVWGEDTVAFF.

The CDR3 loop reads CASSRVGRTDTQYF. This chain links TRBV27 with TRBJ2-3; TCRdb gives TRBD1 as the D gene, but with no DNA this cannot be confirmed. Per the germline V gene, CDR1 is MNHEY and CDR2 is SMNVEV (reference sequence). The CDR3 runs to 14 residues.

The chain is built from TRBV19 and TRBJ1-1; TCRdb's D call, TRBD1, is unchecked because there is no DNA. Per the germline V gene, CDR1 is LNHDA and CDR2 is SQIVND (reference sequence). The CDR3 sequence is 13 residues long. The CDR3 spells CASSIRGRAEAFF.

This chain links TRBV27 with TRBJ2-7. Germline lookup yields CDR1 MNHEY and CDR2 SMNVEV (reference sequence). This CDR3 comprises 12 residues. CDR3 region: CASSSTHYEQYF.

The chain employs TRBV29-1 and TRBJ1-2; TCRdb's assignment of TRBD1 cannot be checked, as there is no DNA. Germline V gives CDR1 SQVTM, CDR2 ANQGSEA. The CDR3 is 13 amino acids. CDR3 sequence reads: CSVARGARYGYTF.

V gene TRBV11-2 combines with J gene TRBJ1-6; TCRdb designates TRBD1, a call that cannot be tested without DNA. Germline CDR1 SGHAT, CDR2 FQNNGV. CDR3 length equals 14 residues. The CDR3 here is CASSPWGRALPLHF.

This chain joins TRBV24-1 and TRBJ2-1; without DNA, the TCRdb call of TRBD2 cannot be checked. The V gene's germline CDR1 is KGHDR and CDR2 SFDVKD. The CDR3 consists of 16 residues. Here the CDR3 reads CATSDPREGRNNEQFF.

The chain couples TRBV10-3 to TRBJ1-3. This CDR3 is built from 14 residues. Germline lookup yields CDR1 ENHRY and CDR2 SYGVKD. CDR3 loop: CAISDEMAGNTIYF.

The rearrangement joins TRBV5-1 to TRBJ1-2. The germline V gene encodes CDR1 SGHRS and CDR2 YFSETQ. CDR3 length equals 16 residues. CDR3 in amino acids: CASSLSPITANYGYTF. Full variable domain (missing parts from reference TRBV5-1 and TRBJ1-2): KAGVTQTPRYLIKTRGQQVTLSCSPISGHRSVSWYQQTPGQGLQFLFEYFSETQRNKGNFPGRFSGRQFSNSRSEMNVSTLELGDSALYLCASSLSPITANYGYTFGSGTRLTVV.

This chain links TRBV29-1 with TRBJ1-4; as DNA is missing, the TRBD1 call by TCRdb cannot be tested. Germline lookup yields CDR1 SQVTM and CDR2 ANQGSEA. The CDR3 loop spans 14 amino acids. This CDR3 is CSVKHQGGGEKLFF.

The chain is built from TRBV27 and TRBJ2-7. The CDR3 length is 15 residues. CDR1 MNHEY and CDR2 SMNVEV come from the germline V gene (reference sequence). CDR3 in amino acids: CASSLTGPTRYEQYF.

This sequence joins TRBV28 and TRBJ1-2; the D call of TRBD1 rests on TCRdb alone, since no DNA is present to check it. The CDR3 has 12 amino acids. From germline, CDR1 is MDHEN and CDR2 SYDVKM. The CDR3 loop reads CASNWGRAGYTF.

The chain combines TRBV7-9 with TRBJ2-5; TCRdb reports TRBD2, a call that lacks DNA to check it against. In germline, CDR1 is SEHNR, CDR2 FQNEAQ (reference sequence). This CDR3 spans 17 amino acids. CDR3 amino acids: CASSQPQRGSYQETQYF.

V usage is TRBV5-4 and J usage is TRBJ1-1. Germline values: CDR1 SGHNT, CDR2 YYREEE (reference sequence). This CDR3 region has 12 residues. CDR3 in amino acids: CASSLLNTEAFF.

V is TRBV11-2 and J is TRBJ2-1; TCRdb lists TRBD2, though no DNA is available to test this call. There are 15 residues in the CDR3. From germline, CDR1 is SGHAT and CDR2 FQNNGV. The CDR3 spells CASSLEVAGGGEQFF.

The gene calls are TRBV15 and TRBJ2-1. In germline, CDR1 is LNHNV, CDR2 YYDKDF (reference sequence). This CDR3 spans 14 amino acids. CDR3 sequence reads: CATSGAASYNEQFF.

This chain joins TRBV7-6 and TRBJ2-1. The length of the CDR3 is 14 residues. Germline V gene lookup returns CDR1 SGHVS and CDR2 FNYEAQ. The CDR3: CASSLSDSYNEQFF.

The V and J genes are TRBV28 and TRBJ1-2. This CDR3 has 13 residues. Germline values: CDR1 MDHEN, CDR2 SYDVKM. The chain's CDR3 is CASTFQYSYGYTF.